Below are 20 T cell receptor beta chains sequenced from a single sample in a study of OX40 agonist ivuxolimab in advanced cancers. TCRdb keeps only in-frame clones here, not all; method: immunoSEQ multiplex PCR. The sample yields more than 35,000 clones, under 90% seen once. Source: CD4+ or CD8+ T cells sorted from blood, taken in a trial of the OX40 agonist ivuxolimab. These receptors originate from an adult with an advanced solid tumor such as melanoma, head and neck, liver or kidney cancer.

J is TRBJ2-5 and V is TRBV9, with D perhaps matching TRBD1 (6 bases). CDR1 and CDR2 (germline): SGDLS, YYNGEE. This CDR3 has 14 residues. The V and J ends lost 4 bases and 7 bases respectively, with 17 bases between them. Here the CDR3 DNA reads TGTGCCAGCAGCCCGCCCCGACAGGAATGGACCCAGTACTTC. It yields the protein CASSPPRQEWTQYF.

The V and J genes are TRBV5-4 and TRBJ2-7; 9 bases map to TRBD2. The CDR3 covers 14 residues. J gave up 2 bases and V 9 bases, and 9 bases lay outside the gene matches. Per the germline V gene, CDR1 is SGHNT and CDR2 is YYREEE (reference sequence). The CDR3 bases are TGTGCCACCACACTAGCGGGTGGGACCTACGAGCAGTACTTC. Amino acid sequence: CATTLAGGTYEQYF.

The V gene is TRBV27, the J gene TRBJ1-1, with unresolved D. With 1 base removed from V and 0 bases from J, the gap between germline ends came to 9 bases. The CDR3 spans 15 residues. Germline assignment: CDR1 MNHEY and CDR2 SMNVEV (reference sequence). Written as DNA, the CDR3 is TGTGCCAGCAGTTTATGGCCGACGCTGAACACTGAAGCTTTCTTT. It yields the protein CASSLWPTLNTEAFF.

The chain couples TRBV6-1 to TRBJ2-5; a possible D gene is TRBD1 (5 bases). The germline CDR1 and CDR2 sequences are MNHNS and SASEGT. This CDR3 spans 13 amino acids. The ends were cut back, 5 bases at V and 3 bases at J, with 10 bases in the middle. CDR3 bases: TGTGCCAGCAGTCGGACACCAGAAGAGACCCAGTACTTC. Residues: CASSRTPEETQYF.

The CDR3 protein is CASTPGAFNTGELFF. The CDR3 region has the DNA TGTGCCAGTACTCCAGGGGCCTTCAACACCGGGGAGCTGTTTTTT. This chain joins TRBV11-3 and TRBJ2-2, with D possibly matching TRBD1 (6 bases). CDR1 and CDR2 (germline): SGHNT, YENEEA. The CDR3 is 15 amino acids. Between the trimmed V and J ends, which lost 9 bases and 2 bases, there was a span of 16 bases.

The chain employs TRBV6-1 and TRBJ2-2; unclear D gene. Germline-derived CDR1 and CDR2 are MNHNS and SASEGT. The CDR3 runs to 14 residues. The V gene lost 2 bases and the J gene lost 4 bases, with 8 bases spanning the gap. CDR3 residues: CASSEIPSTGELFF. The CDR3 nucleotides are TGTGCCAGCAGTGAAATACCATCCACCGGGGAGCTGTTTTTT.

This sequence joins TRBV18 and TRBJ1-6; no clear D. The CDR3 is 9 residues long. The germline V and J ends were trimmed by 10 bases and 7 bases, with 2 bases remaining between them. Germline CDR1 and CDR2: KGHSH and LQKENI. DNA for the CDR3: TGTGCCAACAATTCACCCCTCCACTTT. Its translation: CANNSPLHF.

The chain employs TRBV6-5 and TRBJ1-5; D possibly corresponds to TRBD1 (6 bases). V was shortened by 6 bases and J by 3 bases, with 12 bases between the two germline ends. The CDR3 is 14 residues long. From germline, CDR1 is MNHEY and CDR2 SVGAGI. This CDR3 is CASREGGLNQPQHF. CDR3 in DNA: TGTGCCAGCAGGGAGGGGGGACTCAATCAGCCCCAGCATTTT.

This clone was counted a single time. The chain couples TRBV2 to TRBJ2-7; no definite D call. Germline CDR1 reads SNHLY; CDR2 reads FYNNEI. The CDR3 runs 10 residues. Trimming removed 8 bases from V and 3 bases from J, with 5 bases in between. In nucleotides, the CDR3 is TGTGCCAGCCAGAGCTACGAGCAGTACTTC. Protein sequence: CASQSYEQYF. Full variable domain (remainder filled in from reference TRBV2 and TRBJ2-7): EPEVTQTPSHQVTQMGQEVILRCVPISNHLYFYWYRQILGQKVEFLVSFYNNEISEKSEIFDDQFSVERPDGSNFTLKIRSTKLEDSAMYFCASQSYEQYFGPGTRLTVT.

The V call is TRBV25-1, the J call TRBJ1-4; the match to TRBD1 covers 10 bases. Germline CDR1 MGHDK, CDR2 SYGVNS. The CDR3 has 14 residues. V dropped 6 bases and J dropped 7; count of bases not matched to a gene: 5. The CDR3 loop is CASSSGQGFEKLFF. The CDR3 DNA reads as TGTGCCAGCAGCTCGGGACAGGGGTTTGAAAAACTGTTTTTT.

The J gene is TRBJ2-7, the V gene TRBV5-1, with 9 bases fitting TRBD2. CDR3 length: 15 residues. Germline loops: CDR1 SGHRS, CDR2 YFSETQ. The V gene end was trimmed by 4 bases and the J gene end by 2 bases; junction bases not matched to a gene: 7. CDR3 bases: TGCGCCAGCAGCGCCGGACTAGCGCTTCCCTACGAGCAGTACTTC. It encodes CASSAGLALPYEQYF.

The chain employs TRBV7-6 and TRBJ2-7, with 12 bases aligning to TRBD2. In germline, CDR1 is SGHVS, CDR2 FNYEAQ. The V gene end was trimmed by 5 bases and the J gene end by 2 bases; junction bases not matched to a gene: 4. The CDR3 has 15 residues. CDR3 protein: CASSHGLAGTYEQYF. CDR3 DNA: TGTGCCAGCAGCCACGGACTAGCGGGGACCTACGAGCAGTACTTC. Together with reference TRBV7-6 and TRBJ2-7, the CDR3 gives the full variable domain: GAGVSQSPRYKVTKRGQDVALRCDPISGHVSLYWYRQALGQGPEFLTYFNYEAQQDKSGLPNDRFSAERPEGSISTLTIQRTEQRDSAMYRCASSHGLAGTYEQYFGPGTRLTVT.

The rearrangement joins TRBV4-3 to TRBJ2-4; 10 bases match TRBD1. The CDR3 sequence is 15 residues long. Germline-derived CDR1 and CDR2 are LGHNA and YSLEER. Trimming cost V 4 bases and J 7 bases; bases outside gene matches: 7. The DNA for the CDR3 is TGCGCCAGCAGCCCTACGACGGACAGGGGGAACATTCAGTACTTC. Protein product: CASSPTTDRGNIQYF.

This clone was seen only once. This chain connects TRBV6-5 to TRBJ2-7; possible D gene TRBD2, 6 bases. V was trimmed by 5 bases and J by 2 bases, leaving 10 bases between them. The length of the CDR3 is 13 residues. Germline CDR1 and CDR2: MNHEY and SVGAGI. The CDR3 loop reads CASSGPGAYEQYF. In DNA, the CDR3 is TGTGCCAGCAGTGGGCCGGGGGCCTACGAGCAGTACTTC.

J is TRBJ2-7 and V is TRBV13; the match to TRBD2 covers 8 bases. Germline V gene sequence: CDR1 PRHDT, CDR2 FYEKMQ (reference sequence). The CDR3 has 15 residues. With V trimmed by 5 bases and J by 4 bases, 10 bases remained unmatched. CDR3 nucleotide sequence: TGTGCCAGCAGCATCCAGGGACTAGGCGGTTACGAGCAGTACTTC. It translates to CASSIQGLGGYEQYF.

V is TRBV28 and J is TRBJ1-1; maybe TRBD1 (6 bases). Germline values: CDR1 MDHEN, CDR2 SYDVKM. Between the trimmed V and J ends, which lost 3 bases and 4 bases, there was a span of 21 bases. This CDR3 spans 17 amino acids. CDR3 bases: TGTGCCAGCAGTTTTCTCCAGGAGAGGGCCAGGGGCACTGAAGCTTTCTTT. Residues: CASSFLQERARGTEAFF.

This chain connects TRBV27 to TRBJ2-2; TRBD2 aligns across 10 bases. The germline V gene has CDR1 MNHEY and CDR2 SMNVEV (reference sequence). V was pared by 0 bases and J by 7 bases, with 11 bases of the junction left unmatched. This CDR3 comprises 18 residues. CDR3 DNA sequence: TGTGCCAGCAGTTTATCGTCGTGGGCTAGCGGGAGCAACGGGGAGCTGTTTTTT. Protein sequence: CASSLSSWASGSNGELFF.

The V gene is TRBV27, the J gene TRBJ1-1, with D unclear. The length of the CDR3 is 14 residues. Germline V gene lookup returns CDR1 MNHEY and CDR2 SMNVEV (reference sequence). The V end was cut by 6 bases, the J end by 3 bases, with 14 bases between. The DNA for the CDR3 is TGTGCCAGCAGCTCATCCAGCGAGGACACTGAAGCTTTCTTT. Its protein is CASSSSSEDTEAFF.

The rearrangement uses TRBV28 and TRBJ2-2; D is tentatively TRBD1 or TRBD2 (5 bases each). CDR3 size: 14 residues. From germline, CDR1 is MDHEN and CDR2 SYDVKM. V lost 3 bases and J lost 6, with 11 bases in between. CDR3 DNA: TGTGCCAGCAGTTTTCCACGAGGGGCCGGGGAGCTGTTTTTT. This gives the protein CASSFPRGAGELFF.

The CDR3 nucleotides read TGTGCCAGCAGTATCGGTAGGGGCCCTAACTATGGCTACACCTTC. It codes for CASSIGRGPNYGYTF. The J gene is TRBJ1-2, the V gene TRBV6-5; tentative D call: TRBD1 (5 bases). Germline assignment: CDR1 MNHEY and CDR2 SVGAGI. Trimming shortened V by 5 bases and J by 0 bases, and 13 bases separated the two germline ends. The CDR3 length is 15 residues.